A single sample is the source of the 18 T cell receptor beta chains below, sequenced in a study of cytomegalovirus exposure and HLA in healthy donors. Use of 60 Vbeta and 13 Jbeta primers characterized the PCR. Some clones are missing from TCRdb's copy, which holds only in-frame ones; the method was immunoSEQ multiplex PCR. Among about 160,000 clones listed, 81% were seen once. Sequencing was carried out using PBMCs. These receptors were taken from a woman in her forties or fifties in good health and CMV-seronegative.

This chain's CDR3 is CASSLAGAGPHNEQFF. The CDR3 nucleotides read TGTGCCAGCAGCTTAGCGGGAGCGGGGCCCCACAATGAGCAGTTCTTC. V usage is TRBV7-9 and J usage is TRBJ2-1; TRBD2 aligns across 7 bases. V was clipped by 0 bases and J by 5 bases; unmatched bases: 7. CDR1 is SEHNR, CDR2 FQNEAQ, per germline (reference sequence). This CDR3 has 16 amino acids.

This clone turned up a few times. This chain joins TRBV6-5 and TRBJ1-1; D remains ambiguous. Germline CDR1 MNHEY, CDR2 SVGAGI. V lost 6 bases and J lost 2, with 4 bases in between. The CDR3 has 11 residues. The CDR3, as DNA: TGTGCCAGCAGACATAACACTGAAGCTTTCTTT. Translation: CASRHNTEAFF.

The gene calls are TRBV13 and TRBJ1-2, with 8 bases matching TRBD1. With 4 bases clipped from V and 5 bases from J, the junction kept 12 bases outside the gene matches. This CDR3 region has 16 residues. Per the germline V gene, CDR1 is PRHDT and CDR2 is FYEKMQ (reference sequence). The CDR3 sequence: CASSSSGTGSLYGYTF. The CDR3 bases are TGTGCCAGCAGCTCTTCCGGGACAGGAAGCTTATATGGCTACACCTTC.

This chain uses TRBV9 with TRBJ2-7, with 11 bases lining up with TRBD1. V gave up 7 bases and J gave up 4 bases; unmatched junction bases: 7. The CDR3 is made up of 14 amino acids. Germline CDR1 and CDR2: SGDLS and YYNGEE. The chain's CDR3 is CASSTGQGGYEQYF. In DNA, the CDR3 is TGTGCCAGCTCTACGGGACAGGGGGGGTACGAGCAGTACTTC.

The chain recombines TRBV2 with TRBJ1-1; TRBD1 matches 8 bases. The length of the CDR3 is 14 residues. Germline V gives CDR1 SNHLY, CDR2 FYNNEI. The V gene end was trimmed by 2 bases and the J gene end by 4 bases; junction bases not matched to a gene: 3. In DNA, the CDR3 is TGTGCCAGCAGTGAAATCACAGGGGGCACTGAAGCTTTCTTT. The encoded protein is CASSEITGGTEAFF.

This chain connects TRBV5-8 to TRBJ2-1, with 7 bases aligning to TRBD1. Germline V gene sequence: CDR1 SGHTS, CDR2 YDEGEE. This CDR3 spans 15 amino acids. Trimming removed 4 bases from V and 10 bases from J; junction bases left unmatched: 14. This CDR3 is CASSPRDSGHREQFF. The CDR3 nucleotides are TGTGCCAGCAGCCCCCGGGACAGTGGCCATCGGGAGCAGTTCTTC.

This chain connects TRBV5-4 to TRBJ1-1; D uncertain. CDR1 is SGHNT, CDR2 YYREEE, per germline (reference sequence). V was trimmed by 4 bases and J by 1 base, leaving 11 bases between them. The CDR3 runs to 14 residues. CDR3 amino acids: CASSPKMANTEAFF. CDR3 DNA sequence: TGTGCCAGCAGCCCGAAGATGGCGAACACTGAAGCTTTCTTT.

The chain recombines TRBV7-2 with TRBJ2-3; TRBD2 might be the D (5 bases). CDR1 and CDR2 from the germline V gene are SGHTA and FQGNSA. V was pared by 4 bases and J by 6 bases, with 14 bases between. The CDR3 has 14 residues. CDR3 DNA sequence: TGTGCCAGCAGCTCTCCCCCCAGAGGGGATACGCAGTATTTT. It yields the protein CASSSPPRGDTQYF.

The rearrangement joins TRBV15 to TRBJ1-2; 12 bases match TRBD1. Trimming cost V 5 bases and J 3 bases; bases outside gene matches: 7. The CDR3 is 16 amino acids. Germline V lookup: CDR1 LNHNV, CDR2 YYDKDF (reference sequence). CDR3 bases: TGTGCCACCAGCGGGCCGGGACAGGGGGCTGACTATGGCTACACCTTC. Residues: CATSGPGQGADYGYTF.

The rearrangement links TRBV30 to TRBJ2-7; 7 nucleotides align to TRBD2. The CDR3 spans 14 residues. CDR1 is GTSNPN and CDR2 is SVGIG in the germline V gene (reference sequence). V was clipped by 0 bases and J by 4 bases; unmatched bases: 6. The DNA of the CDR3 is TGTGCCTGGAGTGTACGCGGGAGCGGGTACGAGCAGTACTTC. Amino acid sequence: CAWSVRGSGYEQYF. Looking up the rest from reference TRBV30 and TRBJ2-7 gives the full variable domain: SQTIHQWPATLVQPVGSPLSLECTVEGTSNPNLYWYRQAAGRGLQLLFYSVGIGQISSEVPQNLSASRPQDRQFILSSKKLLLSDSGFYLCAWSVRGSGYEQYFGPGTRLTVT.

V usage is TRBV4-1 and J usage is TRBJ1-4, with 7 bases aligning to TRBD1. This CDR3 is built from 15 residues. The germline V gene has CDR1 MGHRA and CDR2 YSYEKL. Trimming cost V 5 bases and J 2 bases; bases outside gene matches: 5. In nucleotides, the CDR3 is TGCGCCAGCAGCTCCCCGGGACAGACTAATGAAAAACTGTTTTTT. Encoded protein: CASSSPGQTNEKLFF.

The CDR3: CASSLDSRTEAFF. In DNA form, the CDR3 reads TGTGCCAGCAGCTTAGACTCTCGCACTGAAGCTTTCTTT. The chain carries TRBV11-3 and TRBJ1-1, with unresolved D. V gave up 0 bases and J gave up 4 bases, with 6 bases separating them. In germline, CDR1 is SGHNT, CDR2 YENEEA. This CDR3 region has 13 residues.

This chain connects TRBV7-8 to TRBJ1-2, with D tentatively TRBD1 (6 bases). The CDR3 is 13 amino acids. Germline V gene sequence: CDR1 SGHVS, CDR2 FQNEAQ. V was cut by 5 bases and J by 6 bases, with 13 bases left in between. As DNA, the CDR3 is TGTGCCAGCAGCGCCGCCCCAGGGGATGGCTACACCTTC. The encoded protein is CASSAAPGDGYTF.

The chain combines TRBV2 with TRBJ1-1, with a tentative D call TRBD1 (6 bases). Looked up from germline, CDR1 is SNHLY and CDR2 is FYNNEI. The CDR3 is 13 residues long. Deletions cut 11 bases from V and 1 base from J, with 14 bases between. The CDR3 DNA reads TGTGCCGGGGGGGGGCAGCCGAACACTGAAGCTTTCTTT. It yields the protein CAGGGQPNTEAFF. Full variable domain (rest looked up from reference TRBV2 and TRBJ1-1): EPEVTQTPSHQVTQMGQEVILRCVPISNHLYFYWYRQILGQKVEFLVSFYNNEISEKSEIFDDQFSVERPDGSNFTLKIRSTKLEDSAMYFCAGGGQPNTEAFFGQGTRLTVV.

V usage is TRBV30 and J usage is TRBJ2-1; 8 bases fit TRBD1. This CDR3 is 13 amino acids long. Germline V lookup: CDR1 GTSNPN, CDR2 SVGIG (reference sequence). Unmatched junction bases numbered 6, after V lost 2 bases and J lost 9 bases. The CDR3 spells CAWSKTGGVEQFF. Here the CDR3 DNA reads TGTGCCTGGAGTAAAACAGGGGGAGTTGAGCAGTTCTTC.

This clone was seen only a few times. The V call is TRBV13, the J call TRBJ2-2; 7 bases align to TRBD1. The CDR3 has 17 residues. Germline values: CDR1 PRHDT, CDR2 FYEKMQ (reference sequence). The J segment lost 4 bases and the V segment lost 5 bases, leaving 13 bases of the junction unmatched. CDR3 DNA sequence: TGTGCCAGCAGCGGGGCCCCAGGGGGAAGAGGCACCGGGGAGCTGTTTTTT. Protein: CASSGAPGGRGTGELFF.

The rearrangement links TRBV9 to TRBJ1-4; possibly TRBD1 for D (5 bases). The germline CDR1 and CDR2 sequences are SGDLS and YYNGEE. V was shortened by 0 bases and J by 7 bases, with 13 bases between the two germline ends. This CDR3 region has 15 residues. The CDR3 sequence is CASSVAPGLGEKLFF. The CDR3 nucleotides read TGTGCCAGCAGCGTAGCCCCAGGGTTGGGTGAAAAACTGTTTTTT.

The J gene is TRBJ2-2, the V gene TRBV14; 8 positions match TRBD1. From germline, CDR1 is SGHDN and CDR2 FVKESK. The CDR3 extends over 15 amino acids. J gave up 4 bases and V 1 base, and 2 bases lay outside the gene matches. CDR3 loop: CASSQGQGRTGELFF. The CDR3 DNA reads TGTGCCAGCAGCCAAGGACAGGGGCGCACCGGGGAGCTGTTTTTT. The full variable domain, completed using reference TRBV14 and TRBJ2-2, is EAGVTQFPSHSVIEKGQTVTLRCDPISGHDNLYWYRRVMGKEIKFLLHFVKESKQDESGMPNNRFLAERTGGTYSTLKVQPAELEDSGVYFCASSQGQGRTGELFFGEGSRLTVL.